These T cell receptor beta chains were read from a single sample in a study of blood T cell repertoires in COVID-19. TCRdb's copy holds only in-frame clones and misses some; the assay was immunoSEQ multiplex PCR. This sample has under 350,000 clones, with approximately 90% found just once. The sample consisted of peripheral blood. These TCRs come from a man aged 40-55 years with acute or convalescent COVID-19. Both conserved end residues are part of each CDR3. A D gene is named only where the DNA matches it firmly. Not all rows give a size; the values are once, few, many and, for expanded clones, a class.

clone size	J gene	CDR3 length	D gene	V gene	CDR3 DNA	CDR3 protein
-	TRBJ1-1	14	-	TRBV18	TGTGCCAGCTCATTGTTCGGGGGAAACACTGAAGCTTTCTTT	CASSLFGGNTEAFF
-	TRBJ1-3	19	TRBD1	TRBV7-9	TGTGCCAGCAGCCCCCCACTGTGGGGGACAGGTGACTCTGGAAACACCATATATTTT	CASSPPLWGTGDSGNTIYF
-	TRBJ2-6	15	-	TRBV9	TGTGCCAGCAGCGGAGGAGGAAGTGGGGCCAACGTCCTGACTTTC	CASSGGGSGANVLTF
-	TRBJ2-1	16	TRBD2	TRBV7-8	TGTGCCAGCAGCCTTACCCCGGGACTACTTTTAAATGAGCAGTTCTTC	CASSLTPGLLLNEQFF
-	TRBJ1-6	15	TRBD1	TRBV7-8	TGTGCCAGCAGCCGTCGGGACAGCCCTAATTCACCCCTCCACTTT	CASSRRDSPNSPLHF
-	TRBJ2-2	13	-	TRBV9	TGTGCCAGCAGCGTAGGGAGACCCGGGGAGCTGTTTTTT	CASSVGRPGELFF
-	TRBJ1-1	13	TRBD1	TRBV6-5	TGTGCCAGCAGTTCCACAGGGGGCACTGAAGCTTTCTTT	CASSSTGGTEAFF
-	TRBJ2-2	15	TRBD2	TRBV10-1	TGCGCCAGCAGCTCTCGGGCGGGGGGCACCGGGGAGCTGTTTTTT	CASSSRAGGTGELFF
few	TRBJ2-2	13	-	TRBV5-1	TGCGCCAGCAGCTCGAGAAACACCGGGGAGCTGTTTTTT	CASSSRNTGELFF
few	TRBJ1-6	14	-	TRBV2	TGTGCCAGCAGTATAAAAGCGGGCAATTCACCCCTCCACTTT	CASSIKAGNSPLHF
once	TRBJ1-2	14	TRBD1	TRBV2	TGTGCCAGCAGTGGAGGACAGGGGGTGGTTGGCTACACCTTC	CASSGGQGVVGYTF
-	TRBJ2-1	14	TRBD2	TRBV5-4	TGTGCCAGCAGCCTACTTTCGGGAGGTGATGAGCAGTTCTTC	CASSLLSGGDEQFF
-	TRBJ2-3	14	TRBD2	TRBV6-5	TGTGCCACTAAAGCGGGGACTAGCCCCGATACGCAGTATTTT	CATKAGTSPDTQYF
-	TRBJ2-3	12	-	TRBV10-3	TGTGCCATCAGTGGAAACGGAGATACGCAGTATTTT	CAISGNGDTQYF
-	TRBJ2-2	12	-	TRBV5-1	TGCGCCAGCAGCTTTATCTCCGGGGAGCTGTTTTTT	CASSFISGELFF
-	TRBJ2-7	14	-	TRBV10-3	TGTGCCATCAGTGAGCAGTTAAGCTCCTACGAGCAGTACTTC	CAISEQLSSYEQYF
-	TRBJ2-7	14	TRBD2	TRBV5-1	TGCGCCAGCAATTTGGGGACTAGCTCCTACGAGCAGTACTTC	CASNLGTSSYEQYF
once	TRBJ2-1	14	-	TRBV6-1	TGTGCCAGCAGTGAATCGATCGGGATCGGTGAGCAGTTCTTC	CASSESIGIGEQFF
once	TRBJ2-1	18	TRBD2	TRBV6-2/TRBV6-3	TGTGCCAGCAGTTACCCAACCAGACTAGCGGTGTCCTACAATGAGCAGTTCTTC	CASSYPTRLAVSYNEQFF
-	TRBJ2-2	18	TRBD1	TRBV5-1	TGCGCCAGCTCATCAAGGCCTCAGGGGGCCTTAAACACCGGGGAGCTGTTTTTT	CASSSRPQGALNTGELFF
-	TRBJ2-1	15	-	TRBV5-4	TGTGCCAGCAGCTTGGAAAGGCTAGCTGTAAATGAGCAGTTCTTC	CASSLERLAVNEQFF
-	TRBJ2-3	10	TRBD2	TRBV10-3	TGTGCCTCCGGGGGGGATACGCAGTATTTT	CASGGDTQYF
-	TRBJ2-7	15	TRBD2	TRBV11-2	TGTGCCAGCAGCTCTCTAAGCGGGGGTACCTACGAGCAGTACTTC	CASSSLSGGTYEQYF
-	TRBJ1-4	14	-	TRBV7-8	TGTGCCAGCAGCATAGGGCAGGCGCATGAAAAACTGTTTTTT	CASSIGQAHEKLFF
-	TRBJ1-1	15	-	TRBV6-5	TGTGCCAGCAGTTCCAATGACAGACGAGGAACTGAAGCTTTCTTT	CASSSNDRRGTEAFF
-	TRBJ2-2	11	-	TRBV2	TGTGCCAGCAGTTTATTGGCGGAGCTGTTTTTT	CASSLLAELFF
once	TRBJ1-2	13	-	TRBV12-3/TRBV12-4	TGTGCCAGCACCCCCACGGAGCTTTCGGGCTACACCTTC	CASTPTELSGYTF
-	TRBJ2-7	12	-	TRBV12-3/TRBV12-4	TGTGCCAGCAGTCGGACAGCCTACGAGCAGTACTTC	CASSRTAYEQYF
-	TRBJ1-1	13	-	TRBV6-5	TGTGCCAGCAGTTTTAGTCGACAGGTTGAAGCTTTCTTT	CASSFSRQVEAFF
-	TRBJ1-6	16	-	TRBV9	TGTGCCAGCAGCGTCCCACCGTCAGGGGATAATTCACCCCTCCACTTT	CASSVPPSGDNSPLHF
-	TRBJ1-2	12	-	TRBV7-2	TGTGCCAGCAGCTTTAGCAGCTATGGCTACACCTTC	CASSFSSYGYTF
-	TRBJ1-6	12	-	TRBV6-6	TGTGCCAGCAGTTACACTAGTTCACCCCTCCACTTT	CASSYTSSPLHF
-	TRBJ2-5	11	-	TRBV12-3/TRBV12-4	TGTGCCAGCAGTTATGAGGAGACCCAGTACTTC	CASSYEETQYF
-	TRBJ2-7	14	TRBD1	TRBV6-5	TGTGCCAGCAGTTACGGGCAGGGGGCCTACGAGCAGTACTTC	CASSYGQGAYEQYF
-	TRBJ1-5	14	-	TRBV30	TGTGCCTGGAAGGCAGGGAATAGCAATCAGCCCCAGCATTTT	CAWKAGNSNQPQHF
few	TRBJ1-2	16	-	TRBV5-1	TGCGCCAGCAGCTTGGATAGTTACGGAGCTAACTATGGCTACACCTTC	CASSLDSYGANYGYTF
-	TRBJ2-2	16	-	TRBV25-1	TGTGCCAGCAGTAATTCCGGGACTCCGAACACCGGGGAGCTGTTTTTT	CASSNSGTPNTGELFF
-	TRBJ2-3	17	TRBD2	TRBV2	TGTGCCAGCACCATCCTTTTTGCGGGGGGGCAAGCGGATACGCAGTATTTT	CASTILFAGGQADTQYF
-	TRBJ1-2	12	-	TRBV6-6	TGTGCCAGCAGTACCCAGGGGCAGGGCTACACCTTC	CASSTQGQGYTF